The 5 T cell receptor beta chains below were found in one sample sequenced in a study of CD8 T cells in Susac syndrome. RNA amounts of roughly 0.45 to 1 ug underwent reverse transcription with random hexamers. MiXCR was run by TCRdb on the immunoSEQ multiplex PCR reads, yielding one entry per CDR3 protein. The sample records about 150,000 distinct CDR3 sequences, about 91% being singletons. The sequencing input was CD4+ T cells from PBMCs. These receptor sequences come from a human donor in good health.

This clonotype was recorded only once. The junction does not match germline at one end; this may be a read error. The V call is TRBV12-3 or TRBV12-4, the J call TRBJ2-1, with a weak D call TRBD2 (6 bases). The CDR3 is 13 amino acids. CDR3 sequence reads: CASSGSDYNEQFF. DNA for the CDR3: TGTGCCAGCAGCGGGAGCGATTACAACGAGCAGTTCTTC.

The chain couples TRBV29-1 to TRBJ2-2, with 8 bases matching TRBD2. Germline CDR1 and CDR2: SQVTM and ANQGSEA. Losses at the gene ends were 1 base for V and 5 bases for J; bases not matched to a gene: 12. There are 17 residues in the CDR3. The CDR3, as DNA: TGCAGCGTTGAAGGGTCTATGGCTAGCGGGCTTACCGGGGAGCTGTTTTTT. This sequence encodes CSVEGSMASGLTGELFF.

V is TRBV19 and J is TRBJ2-1, with D possibly being TRBD2 (7 bases). Trimming left V 1 base short and J 7 bases short, with 14 bases between. Germline lookup yields CDR1 LNHDA and CDR2 SQIVND (reference sequence). The CDR3 is 15 amino acids. The CDR3 region is CASSIVGGGWNEQFF. The CDR3 nucleotides are TGTGCCAGTAGTATAGTAGGGGGGGGCTGGAATGAGCAGTTCTTC.

This chain uses TRBV7-9 with TRBJ2-7; 13 bases fit TRBD2. The CDR3 consists of 16 residues. V dropped 5 bases and J dropped 2; count of bases not matched to a gene: 6. Germline V gives CDR1 SEHNR, CDR2 FQNEAQ (reference sequence). CDR3 residues: CASSLRTSGSTYEQYF. As DNA, the CDR3 is TGTGCCAGCAGCCTCCGGACTAGCGGGAGCACCTACGAGCAGTACTTC.

The V call is TRBV7-3, the J call TRBJ2-1; 8 bases match TRBD2. The CDR3 consists of 18 residues. V lost 2 bases, J lost 8 bases, and 17 bases stayed unmatched. Germline assignment: CDR1 SGHTA and CDR2 FQGTGA. This chain's CDR3 is CASSLYPPGTSVAHEQFF. The CDR3 DNA reads as TGTGCCAGCAGCTTATACCCACCAGGGACTAGTGTCGCGCATGAGCAGTTCTTC. The full variable domain, completed using reference TRBV7-3 and TRBJ2-1, is GAGVSQTPSNKVTEKGKYVELRCDPISGHTALYWYRQSLGQGPEFLIYFQGTGAADDSGLPNDRFFAVRPEGSVSTLKIQRTERGDSAVYLCASSLYPPGTSVAHEQFFGPGTRLTVL.